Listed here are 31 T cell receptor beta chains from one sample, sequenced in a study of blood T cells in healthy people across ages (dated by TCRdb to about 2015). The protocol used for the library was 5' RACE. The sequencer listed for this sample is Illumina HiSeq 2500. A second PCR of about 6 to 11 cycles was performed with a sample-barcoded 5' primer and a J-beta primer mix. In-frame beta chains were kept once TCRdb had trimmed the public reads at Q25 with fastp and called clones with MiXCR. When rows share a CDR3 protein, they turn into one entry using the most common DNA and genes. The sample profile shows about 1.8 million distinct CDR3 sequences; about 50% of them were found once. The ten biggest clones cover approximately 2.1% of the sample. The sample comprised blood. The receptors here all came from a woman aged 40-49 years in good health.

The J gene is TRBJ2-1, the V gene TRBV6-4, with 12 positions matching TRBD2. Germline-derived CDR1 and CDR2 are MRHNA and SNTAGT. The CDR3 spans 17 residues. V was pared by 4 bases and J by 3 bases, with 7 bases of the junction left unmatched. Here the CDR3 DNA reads TGTGCCAGCAGTGGCCTAGCGGGGGGGCCGAACTACAATGAGCAGTTCTTC. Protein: CASSGLAGGPNYNEQFF.

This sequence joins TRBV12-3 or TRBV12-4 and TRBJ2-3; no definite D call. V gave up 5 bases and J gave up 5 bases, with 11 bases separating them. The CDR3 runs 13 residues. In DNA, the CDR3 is TGTGCCAGCAGTGCAGGTGCACAAGATACGCAGTATTTT. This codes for CASSAGAQDTQYF.

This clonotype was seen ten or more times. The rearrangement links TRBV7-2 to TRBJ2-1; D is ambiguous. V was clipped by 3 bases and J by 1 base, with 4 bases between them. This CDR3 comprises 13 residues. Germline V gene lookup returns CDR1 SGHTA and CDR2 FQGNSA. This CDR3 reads CASSFQSYNEQFF. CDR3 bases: TGTGCCAGCAGCTTTCAGTCCTACAATGAGCAGTTCTTC.

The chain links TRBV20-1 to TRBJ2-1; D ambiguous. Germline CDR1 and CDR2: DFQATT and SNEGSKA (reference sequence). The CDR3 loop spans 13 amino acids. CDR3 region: CSGPGISYNEQFF. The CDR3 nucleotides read TGCAGCGGGCCGGGCATATCCTACAATGAGCAGTTCTTC.

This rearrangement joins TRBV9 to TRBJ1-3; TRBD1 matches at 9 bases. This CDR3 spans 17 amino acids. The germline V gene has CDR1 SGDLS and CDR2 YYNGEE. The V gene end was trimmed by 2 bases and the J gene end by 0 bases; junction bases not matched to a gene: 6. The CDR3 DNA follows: TGTGCCAGCAGCGTGGCCACAGGGGGCCACTCTGGAAACACCATATATTTT. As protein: CASSVATGGHSGNTIYF.

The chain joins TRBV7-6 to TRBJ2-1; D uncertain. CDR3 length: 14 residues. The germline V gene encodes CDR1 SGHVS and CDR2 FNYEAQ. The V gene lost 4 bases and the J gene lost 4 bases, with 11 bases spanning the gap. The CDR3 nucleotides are TGTGCCAGCAGCTCACCCCCTGAATACAATGAGCAGTTCTTC. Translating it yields CASSSPPEYNEQFF.

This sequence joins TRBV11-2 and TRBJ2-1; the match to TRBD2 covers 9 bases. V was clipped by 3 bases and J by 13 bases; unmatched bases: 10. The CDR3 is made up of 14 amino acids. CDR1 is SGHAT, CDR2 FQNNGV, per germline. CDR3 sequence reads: CASSFRLAEETQFF. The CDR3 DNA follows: TGTGCCAGCAGCTTCCGACTAGCGGAAGAGACCCAGTTCTTC.

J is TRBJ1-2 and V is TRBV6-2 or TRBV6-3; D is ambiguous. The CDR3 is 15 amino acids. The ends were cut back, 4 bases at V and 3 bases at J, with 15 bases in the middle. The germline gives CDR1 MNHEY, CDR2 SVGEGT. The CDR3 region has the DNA TGTGCCAGCAGTTCCTTCGTCGGCACTTACTATGGCTACACCTTC. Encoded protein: CASSSFVGTYYGYTF.

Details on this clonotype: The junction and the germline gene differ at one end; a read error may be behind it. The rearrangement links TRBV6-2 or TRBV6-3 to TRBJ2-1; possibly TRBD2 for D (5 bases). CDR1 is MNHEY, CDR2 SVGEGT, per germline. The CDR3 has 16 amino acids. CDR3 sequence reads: CASSYSWLSDYNERFF. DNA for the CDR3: TGTGCCAGCAGTTACTCGTGGCTATCTGACTACAATGAGCGGTTCTTC.

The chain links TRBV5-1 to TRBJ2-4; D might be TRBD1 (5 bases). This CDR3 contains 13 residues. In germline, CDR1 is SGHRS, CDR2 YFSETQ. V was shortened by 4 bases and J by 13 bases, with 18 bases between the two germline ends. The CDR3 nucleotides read TGCGCCAGCAGCGTGGCCGGTAGATCAGGGCAGTACTTC. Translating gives CASSVAGRSGQYF.

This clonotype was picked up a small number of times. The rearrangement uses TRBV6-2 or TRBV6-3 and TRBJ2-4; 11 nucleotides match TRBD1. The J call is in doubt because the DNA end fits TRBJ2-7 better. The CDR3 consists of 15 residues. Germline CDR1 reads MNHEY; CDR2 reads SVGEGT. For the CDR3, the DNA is TGTGCCAGCAGTTTAAGGACAGGGGGCTTCTACGAGCAGTACTTC. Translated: CASSLRTGGFYEQYF.

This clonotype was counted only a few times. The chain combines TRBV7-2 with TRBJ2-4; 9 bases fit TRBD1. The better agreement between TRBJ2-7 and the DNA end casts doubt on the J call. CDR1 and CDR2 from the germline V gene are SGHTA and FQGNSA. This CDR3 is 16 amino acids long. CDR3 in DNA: TGTGCCAGCAGCTTAGTCTTACCGGGACAGGGCCACGAGCAGTACTTC. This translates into CASSLVLPGQGHEQYF.

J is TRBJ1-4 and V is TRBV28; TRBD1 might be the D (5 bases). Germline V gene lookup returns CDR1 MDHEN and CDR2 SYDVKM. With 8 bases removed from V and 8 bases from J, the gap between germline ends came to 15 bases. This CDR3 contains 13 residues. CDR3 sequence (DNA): TGTGCCAGCGAAGGAGGGGTGCGGGAAAAACTGTTTTTT. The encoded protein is CASEGGVREKLFF.

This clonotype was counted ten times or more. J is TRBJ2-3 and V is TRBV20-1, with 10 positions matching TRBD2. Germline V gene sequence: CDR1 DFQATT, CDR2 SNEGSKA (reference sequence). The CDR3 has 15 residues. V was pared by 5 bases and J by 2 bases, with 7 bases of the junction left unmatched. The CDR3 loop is CSASPTSGYTDTQYF. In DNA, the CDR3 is TGCAGTGCTTCCCCGACTAGCGGGTACACAGATACGCAGTATTTT.

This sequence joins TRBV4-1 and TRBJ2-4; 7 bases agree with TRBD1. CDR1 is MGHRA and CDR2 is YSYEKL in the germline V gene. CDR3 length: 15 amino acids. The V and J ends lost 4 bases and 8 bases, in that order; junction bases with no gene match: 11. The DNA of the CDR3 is TGCGCCAGCAGCCCGGGACAGACTCGAGGAGACATTCAGTACTTC. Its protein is CASSPGQTRGDIQYF.

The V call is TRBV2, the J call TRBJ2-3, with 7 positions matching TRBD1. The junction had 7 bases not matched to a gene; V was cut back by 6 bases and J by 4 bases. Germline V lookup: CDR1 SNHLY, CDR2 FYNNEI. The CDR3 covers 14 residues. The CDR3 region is CASRRRQGPDTQYF. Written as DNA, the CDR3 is TGTGCCAGCAGGCGACGACAGGGACCAGATACGCAGTATTTT.

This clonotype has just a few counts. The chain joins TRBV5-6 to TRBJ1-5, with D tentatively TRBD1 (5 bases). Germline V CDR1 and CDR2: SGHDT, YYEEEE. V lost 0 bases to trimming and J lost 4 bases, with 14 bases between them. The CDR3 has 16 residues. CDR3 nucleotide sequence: TGTGCCAGCAGCTTGGGGTCGGGACCGAATAATCAGCCCCAGCATTTT. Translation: CASSLGSGPNNQPQHF.

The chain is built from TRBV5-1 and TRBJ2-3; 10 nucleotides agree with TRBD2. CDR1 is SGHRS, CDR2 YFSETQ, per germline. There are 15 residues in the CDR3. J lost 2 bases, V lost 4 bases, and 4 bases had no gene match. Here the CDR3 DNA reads TGCGCCAGCAGCGGTAGCGGGGGGCTCACAGATACGCAGTATTTT. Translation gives CASSGSGGLTDTQYF.

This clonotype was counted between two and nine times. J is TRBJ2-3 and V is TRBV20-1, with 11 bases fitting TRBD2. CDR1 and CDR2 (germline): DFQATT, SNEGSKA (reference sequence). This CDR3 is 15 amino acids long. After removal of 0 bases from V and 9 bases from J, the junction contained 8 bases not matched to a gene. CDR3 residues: CSARELAGVSGTQYF. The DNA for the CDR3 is TGCAGTGCTAGAGAACTAGCGGGGGTATCGGGAACGCAGTATTTT.

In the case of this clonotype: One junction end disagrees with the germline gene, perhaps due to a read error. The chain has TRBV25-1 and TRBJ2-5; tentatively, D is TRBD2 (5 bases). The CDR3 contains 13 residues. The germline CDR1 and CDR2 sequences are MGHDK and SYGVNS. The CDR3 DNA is TGTGCCAGCAGGGAATCCGGGAAAGAGACCCGGTACTTC. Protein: CASRESGKETRYF.

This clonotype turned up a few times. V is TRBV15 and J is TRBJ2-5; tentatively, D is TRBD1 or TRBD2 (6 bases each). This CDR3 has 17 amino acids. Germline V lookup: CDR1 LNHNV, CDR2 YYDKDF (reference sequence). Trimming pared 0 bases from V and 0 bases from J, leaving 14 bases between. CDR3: CATSRDKGGGNQETQYF. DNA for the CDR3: TGTGCCACCAGCAGAGATAAAGGAGGGGGGAACCAAGAGACCCAGTACTTC.

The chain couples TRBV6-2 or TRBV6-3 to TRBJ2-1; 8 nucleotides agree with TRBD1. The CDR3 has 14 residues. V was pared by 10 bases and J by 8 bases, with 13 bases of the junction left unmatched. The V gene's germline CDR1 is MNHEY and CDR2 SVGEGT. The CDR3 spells CANSTGVEIDEQFF. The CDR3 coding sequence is TGTGCCAACTCGACAGGGGTAGAGATCGATGAGCAGTTCTTC.

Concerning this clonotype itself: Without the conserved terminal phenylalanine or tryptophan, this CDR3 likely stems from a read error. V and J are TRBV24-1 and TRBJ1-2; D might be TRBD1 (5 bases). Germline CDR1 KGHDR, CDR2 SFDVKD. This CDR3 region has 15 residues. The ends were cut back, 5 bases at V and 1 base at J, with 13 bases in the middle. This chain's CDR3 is CATSARGAGNYGYTI. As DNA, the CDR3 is TGTGCCACCAGTGCCCGAGGGGCGGGTAACTATGGCTACACCATC.

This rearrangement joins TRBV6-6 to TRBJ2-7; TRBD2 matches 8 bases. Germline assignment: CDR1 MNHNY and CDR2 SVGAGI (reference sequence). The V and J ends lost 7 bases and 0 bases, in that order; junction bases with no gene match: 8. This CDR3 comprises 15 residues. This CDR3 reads CASTITGTSSYEQYF. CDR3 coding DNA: TGTGCCAGCACTATAACCGGGACTAGCTCCTACGAGCAGTACTTC.

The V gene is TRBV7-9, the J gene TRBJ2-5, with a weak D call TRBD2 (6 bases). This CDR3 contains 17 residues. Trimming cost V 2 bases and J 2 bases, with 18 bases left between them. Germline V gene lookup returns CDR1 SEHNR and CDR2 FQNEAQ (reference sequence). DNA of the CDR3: TGTGCCAGCAGCTTAAGTCGTGCGGGAATGAGTCAAGAGACCCAGTACTTC. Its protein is CASSLSRAGMSQETQYF.

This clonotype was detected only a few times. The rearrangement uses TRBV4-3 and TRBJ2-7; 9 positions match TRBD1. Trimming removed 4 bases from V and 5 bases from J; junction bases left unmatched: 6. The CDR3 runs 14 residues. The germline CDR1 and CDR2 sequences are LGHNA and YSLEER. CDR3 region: CASSLGQGEHEQYF. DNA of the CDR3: TGCGCCAGCAGCCTGGGACAGGGTGAGCACGAGCAGTACTTC.

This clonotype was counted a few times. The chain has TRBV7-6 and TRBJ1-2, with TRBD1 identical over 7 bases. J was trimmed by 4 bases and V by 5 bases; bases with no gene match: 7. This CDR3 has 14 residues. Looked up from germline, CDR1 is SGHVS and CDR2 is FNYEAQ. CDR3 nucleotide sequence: TGTGCCAGCAGCGTAGTAGGGACAGCCTATGGCTACACCTTC. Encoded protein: CASSVVGTAYGYTF.

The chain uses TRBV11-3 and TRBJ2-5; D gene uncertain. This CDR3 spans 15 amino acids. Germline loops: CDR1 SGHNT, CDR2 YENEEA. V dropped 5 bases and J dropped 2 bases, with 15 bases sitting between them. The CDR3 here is CASSRSGYQQETQYF. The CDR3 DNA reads TGTGCCAGCAGCCGATCCGGGTACCAACAAGAGACCCAGTACTTC. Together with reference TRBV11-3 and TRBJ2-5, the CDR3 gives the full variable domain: EAGVVQSPRYKIIEKKQPVAFWCNPISGHNTLYWYLQNLGQGPELLIRYENEEAVDDSQLPKDRFSAERLKGVDSTLKIQPAELGDSAVYLCASSRSGYQQETQYFGPGTRLLVL.

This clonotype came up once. The CDR3 is CATGGGLREQYF. As DNA, the CDR3 is TGTGCCACCGGGGGGGGTCTGCGGGAGCAGTACTTC. This chain links TRBV24-1 with TRBJ2-5; 7 bases align to TRBD2. This CDR3 region has 12 residues. Germline-derived CDR1 and CDR2 are KGHDR and SFDVKD. Trimming at V came to 9 bases and at J to 11 bases, leaving 11 bases not matched to a gene.

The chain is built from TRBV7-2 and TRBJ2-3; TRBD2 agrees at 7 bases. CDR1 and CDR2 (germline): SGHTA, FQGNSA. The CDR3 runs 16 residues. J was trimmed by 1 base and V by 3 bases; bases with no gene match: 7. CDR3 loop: CASSFTASGGTDTQYF. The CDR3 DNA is TGTGCCAGCAGCTTCACCGCTAGCGGTGGCACAGATACGCAGTATTTT.

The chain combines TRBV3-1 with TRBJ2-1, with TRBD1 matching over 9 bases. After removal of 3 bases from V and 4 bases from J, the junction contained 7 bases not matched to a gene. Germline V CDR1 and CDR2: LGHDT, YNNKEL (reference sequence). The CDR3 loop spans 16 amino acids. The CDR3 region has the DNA TGTGCCAGCAGCCAGGGGACAGGGAAACCATACAATGAGCAGTTCTTC. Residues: CASSQGTGKPYNEQFF.